The 11 T cell receptor beta chains below were found in one sample sequenced in a study of blood T cell repertoires in COVID-19. TCRdb keeps only in-frame clones here, not all; method: immunoSEQ multiplex PCR. This table holds approximately 490,000 clones, about 90% found once. Sequencing input: PBMCs or T cells enriched from blood (not recorded which). These receptors were taken from a woman aged 18-29 years who had recovered from COVID-19.

The chain recombines TRBV5-5 with TRBJ1-1; D may be TRBD1 (5 bases). CDR3 length: 17 residues. V lost 4 bases and J 0 bases, leaving 19 bases between the germline ends. Germline loops: CDR1 SGHKS, CDR2 YYEKEE (reference sequence). CDR3 in DNA: TGTGCCAGCAGCCTAGGGACTAGACGCTTCATGAACACTGAAGCTTTCTTT. Residues: CASSLGTRRFMNTEAFF.

V and J are TRBV30 and TRBJ2-7; possibly TRBD2 for D (5 bases). The germline gives CDR1 GTSNPN, CDR2 SVGIG (reference sequence). CDR3 size: 13 residues. Trimming pared 0 bases from V and 0 bases from J, leaving 6 bases between. CDR3 DNA sequence: TGTGCCTGGAGTGTAGGGAGCTCCTACGAGCAGTACTTC. This encodes CAWSVGSSYEQYF.

The J gene is TRBJ1-2, the V gene TRBV18; 7 bases line up with TRBD1. Per the germline V gene, CDR1 is KGHSH and CDR2 is LQKENI. Trimming took 3 bases from V and 8 from J; bases not matched to a gene: 6. The CDR3 has 13 amino acids. The CDR3 bases are TGTGCCAGCTCACCGGACAGGCTGGGCGGCTACACCTTC. It is translated as CASSPDRLGGYTF.

The chain recombines TRBV4-1 with TRBJ1-1; 7 nucleotides agree with TRBD1. The V segment lost 4 bases and the J segment 0 bases; nucleotides outside the gene matches: 8. The CDR3 consists of 16 residues. CDR1 and CDR2 (germline): MGHRA, YSYEKL. The CDR3 is CASSLGDSTMNTEAFF. In nucleotides, the CDR3 is TGCGCCAGCAGCCTTGGGGACAGCACTATGAACACTGAAGCTTTCTTT.

The chain is built from TRBV24-1 and TRBJ2-7, with 8 bases identical to TRBD1. J was trimmed by 7 bases and V by 4 bases; bases with no gene match: 14. The CDR3 sequence is 16 residues long. Germline CDR1 KGHDR, CDR2 SFDVKD. The CDR3 nucleotides read TGTGCCACCAGTGACCCCTCGACAGGGGAACTAGGGGAGCAGTACTTC. It encodes CATSDPSTGELGEQYF.

The rearrangement uses TRBV2 and TRBJ2-1; TRBD2 matches at 10 bases. This CDR3 is 14 amino acids long. V was pared by 5 bases and J by 7 bases, with 5 bases of the junction left unmatched. Per the germline V gene, CDR1 is SNHLY and CDR2 is FYNNEI. CDR3 sequence: CASSTERGGNEQFF. The DNA of the CDR3 is TGTGCCAGCAGTACCGAGCGGGGGGGGAATGAGCAGTTCTTC.

This clone occurred once. The chain carries TRBV7-9 and TRBJ1-6; no firm D call. CDR1 is SEHNR, CDR2 FQNEAQ, per germline (reference sequence). Trimming removed 5 bases from V and 7 bases from J, with 12 bases in between. The CDR3 runs 14 residues. The CDR3 bases are TGTGCCAGCAGCCTCCCTTACGCGAATTCACCCCTCCACTTT. Translated, it gives CASSLPYANSPLHF.

The J gene is TRBJ1-1, the V gene TRBV12-3 or TRBV12-4; D gene unclear. The CDR3 extends over 13 amino acids. Trimming shortened V by 2 bases and J by 6 bases, and 10 bases separated the two germline ends. CDR3 protein: CASSLRQRPEAFF. CDR3 coding DNA: TGTGCCAGCAGTTTACGGCAGCGGCCTGAAGCTTTCTTT.

This rearrangement joins TRBV11-1 to TRBJ1-5; 8 bases agree with TRBD1. This CDR3 has 13 amino acids. Germline CDR1 and CDR2: SGHAT and FQDESV (reference sequence). The trim removed 3 bases at V and 11 bases at J, leaving 6 bases unmatched. CDR3 coding DNA: TGTGCCAGCAGCTTGGCAACAGGGGGTGCCCAGCATTTT. Translated, it gives CASSLATGGAQHF.

The chain recombines TRBV5-6 with TRBJ1-5; 9 nucleotides align to TRBD1. J gave up 8 bases and V 2 bases, and 8 bases lay outside the gene matches. Looked up from germline, CDR1 is SGHDT and CDR2 is YYEEEE. The CDR3 is made up of 15 amino acids. The CDR3 here is CASSLGTGQGKPQHF. The CDR3 DNA sequence: TGTGCCAGCAGCTTAGGGACAGGGCAGGGAAAGCCCCAGCATTTT.

J is TRBJ1-4 and V is TRBV4-1; 8 bases agree with TRBD1. With 0 bases clipped from V and 8 bases from J, the junction kept 8 bases outside the gene matches. The germline V gene encodes CDR1 MGHRA and CDR2 YSYEKL. This CDR3 contains 16 residues. The CDR3 DNA reads TGCGCCAGCAGCCAAGATCACAGGGGGGAGGAGGAAAAACTGTTTTTT. As protein: CASSQDHRGEEEKLFF.